This TCR beta chain is drawn from a study of identical twins. Study-level findings and limits: There was an excess of low generation probability in the out-of-frame alpha sequences that twins shared.

TCRdb called the 5' RACE reads again in MiXCR, with one record for every CDR3 protein. The profile shows 310,000 or so distinct CDR3 sequences, around 9.7% of them singletons. CDR1 is MNHNS, CDR2 SASEGT, per germline. The CDR3 has 13 amino acids. V was pared by 5 bases and J by 4 bases, with 10 bases between. This clonotype has a count of ten or more. Its target is not known. This same sample was also part of a study on yellow fever vaccine responses in identical twins.

Sequencing was done on a sample of CD8+ T cells sorted from blood. V is TRBV6-1 and J is TRBJ2-3, with no clear D. This receptor was taken from a woman under 30 in good health. CDR3 sequence (DNA): TGTGCCAGCAGTCGCCGTGGGGCAGATACGCAGTATTTT. This sequence encodes CASSRRGADTQYF.